This entry describes one TCR beta chain. The antigen remains undetermined. CDR3 length equals 16 residues. Deletions cut 4 bases from V and 2 bases from J, with 16 bases between. Germline loops: CDR1 SGHDT, CDR2 YYEEEE. This record belongs to a study of T cell responses to AZD1222 COVID-19 vaccine. Whole-study findings and limits: Repertoire sampling happened only post peak T cell response.

Clones were sequenced by immunoSEQ multiplex PCR, and TCRdb holds only the in-frame ones, with some missing. In the table there are tens of thousands of clones, over 75% of which are singletons. Sequenced here: peripheral blood, sampled on day 0 of AZD1222 vaccination. The TCR was taken from an adult in good health. V is TRBV5-6 and J is TRBJ1-3; possibly TRBD1 for D (5 bases). The CDR3 loop reads CASSPRDASAGNTIYF. CDR3 sequence (DNA): TGTGCCAGCAGCCCAAGGGACGCCTCCGCTGGAAACACCATATATTTT. Together with reference TRBV5-6 and TRBJ1-3, the CDR3 gives the full variable domain: DAGVTQSPTHLIKTRGQQVTLRCSPKSGHDTVSWYQQALGQGPQFIFQYYEEEERQRGNFPDRFSGHQFPNYSSELNVNALLLGDSALYLCASSPRDASAGNTIYFGEGSWLTVV.